These 5 T cell receptor beta chains share one sample of origin, sequenced in a study of blood T cell repertoires in COVID-19. TCRdb's copy holds only in-frame clones and misses some; the assay was immunoSEQ multiplex PCR. The sample has approximately 50,000 clones, 90% to 95% seen once. The sequenced sample consisted of peripheral blood. All receptors derive from a human donor in a cohort sampled during active COVID-19.

V is TRBV10-3 and J is TRBJ2-2; no clear D. The CDR3 spans 12 residues. Trimming shortened V by 8 bases and J by 0 bases, and 4 bases separated the two germline ends. In germline, CDR1 is ENHRY, CDR2 SYGVKD. The CDR3 DNA reads as TGTGCCATCGGGCCGAACACCGGGGAGCTGTTTTTT. This encodes CAIGPNTGELFF.

This rearrangement joins TRBV28 to TRBJ1-5; no definite D call. Trimming cost V 8 bases and J 2 bases, with 10 bases left between them. This CDR3 contains 13 residues. Germline assignment: CDR1 MDHEN and CDR2 SYDVKM. The CDR3 DNA sequence: TGTGCCAGCGTCGGGATCCGCAATCAGCCCCAGCATTTT. This encodes CASVGIRNQPQHF.

In DNA form, the CDR3 reads TGTGCCACCAGTGATTTCGTGGCAAGGGACTTTGGAACCTACGAGCAGTACGTC. Encoded protein: CATSDFVARDFGTYEQYV. The chain couples TRBV24-1 to TRBJ2-7, with a weak D call TRBD2 (6 bases). This CDR3 has 18 amino acids. Germline values: CDR1 KGHDR, CDR2 SFDVKD. V dropped 1 base and J dropped 2 bases, with 20 bases sitting between them.

The CDR3 nucleotides read TGTGCCAGTAGATTGGACAGGGACTCGGCGGTCTACTATGGCTACACCTTC. Amino acid sequence: CASRLDRDSAVYYGYTF. The chain is built from TRBV19 and TRBJ1-2; 8 bases are shared with TRBD1. Germline values: CDR1 LNHDA, CDR2 SQIVND (reference sequence). Trimming removed 6 bases from V and 3 bases from J; junction bases left unmatched: 15. CDR3 length equals 17 residues.

The V and J genes are TRBV5-1 and TRBJ1-5, with a tentative D call TRBD1 (6 bases). The germline V gene has CDR1 SGHRS and CDR2 YFSETQ. V was trimmed by 0 bases and J by 3 bases, leaving 10 bases between them. The CDR3 runs to 15 residues. CDR3 in amino acids: CASSLGGGDNQPQHF. DNA of the CDR3: TGCGCCAGCAGCTTGGGAGGGGGAGACAATCAGCCCCAGCATTTT.